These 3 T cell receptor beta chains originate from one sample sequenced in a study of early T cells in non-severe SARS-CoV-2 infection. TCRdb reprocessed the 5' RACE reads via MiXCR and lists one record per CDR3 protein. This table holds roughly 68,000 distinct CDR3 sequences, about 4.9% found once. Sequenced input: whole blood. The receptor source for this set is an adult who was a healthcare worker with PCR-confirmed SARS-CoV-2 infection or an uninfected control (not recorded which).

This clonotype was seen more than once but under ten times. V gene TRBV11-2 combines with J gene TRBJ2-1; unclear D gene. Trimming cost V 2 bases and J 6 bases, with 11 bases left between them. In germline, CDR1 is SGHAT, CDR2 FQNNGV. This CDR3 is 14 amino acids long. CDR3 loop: CASSLSRAGNEQFF. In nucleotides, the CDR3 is TGTGCCAGCAGCTTATCACGGGCTGGCAATGAGCAGTTCTTC.

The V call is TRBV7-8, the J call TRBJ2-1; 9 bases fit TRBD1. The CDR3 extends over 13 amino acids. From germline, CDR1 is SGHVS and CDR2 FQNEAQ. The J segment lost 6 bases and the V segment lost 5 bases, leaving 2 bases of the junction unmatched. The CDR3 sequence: CASSRQGVNEQFF. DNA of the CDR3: TGTGCCAGCAGCCGACAGGGGGTCAATGAGCAGTTCTTC.

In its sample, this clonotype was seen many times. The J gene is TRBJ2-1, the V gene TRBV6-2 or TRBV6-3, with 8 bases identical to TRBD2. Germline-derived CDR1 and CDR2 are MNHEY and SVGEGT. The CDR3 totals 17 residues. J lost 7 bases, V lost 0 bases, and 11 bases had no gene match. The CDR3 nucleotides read TGTGCCAGCAGTTACTCGAAGAGCGGGAGTGACCGAAATGAGCAGTTCTTC. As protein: CASSYSKSGSDRNEQFF.